Listed below are T cell receptor beta chains from one sample, sequenced in a study of glioma-infiltrating T cells. TCRdb analysed the multiplex PCR reads with MiXCR anew, one entry per CDR3 protein. Here the sample spans 150,000 to 200,000 distinct CDR3 sequences, under 55% being singletons. Sequenced input: glioma tissue, nonneoplastic brain tissue, or PBMCs (not recorded which). The receptors come from a human donor with low-grade glioma or glioblastoma, undergoing nonglioma brain surgery, or in good health (not recorded which). Each CDR3 is given with its conserved first and last residue. Fields, in order: clone size, J gene, D gene, V gene, CDR3 protein, CDR3 DNA. A D gene is named only where the DNA matches it firmly. Size is omitted from some rows. Given values are once, few, many or a class for expanded clones.

clone size: many; J gene: TRBJ1-5; D gene: -; V gene: TRBV20-1; CDR3 protein: CSAETRTGREPQHF; CDR3 DNA: TGCAGTGCCGAAACCCGGACGGGGAGAGAGCCCCAGCATTTT
clone size: -; J gene: TRBJ2-1; D gene: TRBD2; V gene: TRBV3-1; CDR3 protein: CASSQASSGSSYNEQFF; CDR3 DNA: TGTGCCAGCAGCCAAGCATCCAGCGGGAGCTCCTACAATGAGCAGTTCTTC
clone size: many; J gene: TRBJ2-1; D gene: -; V gene: TRBV29-1; CDR3 protein: CSVEGPTYNEQFF; CDR3 DNA: TGCAGCGTGGAGGGCCCGACCTACAATGAGCAGTTCTTC
clone size: many; J gene: TRBJ2-7; D gene: -; V gene: TRBV2; CDR3 protein: CASSVVERRTYEQYF; CDR3 DNA: TGTGCCAGCAGTGTCGTCGAGCGGAGAACCTACGAGCAGTACTTC
clone size: -; J gene: TRBJ2-7; D gene: -; V gene: TRBV10-2; CDR3 protein: CASSELSRRSGQQHF; CDR3 DNA: TGCGCCAGCAGTGAGCTGTCAAGGCGGAGTGGGCAGCAGCACTTC
clone size: many; J gene: TRBJ2-5; D gene: -; V gene: TRBV20-1; CDR3 protein: CSALQEGRETQYF; CDR3 DNA: TGCAGTGCACTACAGGAGGGGCGTGAGACCCAGTACTTC
clone size: many; J gene: TRBJ1-5; D gene: TRBD1; V gene: TRBV20-1; CDR3 protein: CSATTGDGQPQHF; CDR3 DNA: TGCAGTGCTACCACAGGGGACGGTCAGCCCCAGCATTTT
clone size: -; J gene: TRBJ2-1; D gene: TRBD2; V gene: TRBV7-9; CDR3 protein: CASSASGRLWNEQFF; CDR3 DNA: TGTGCCAGCAGCGCTAGCGGGAGACTATGGAATGAGCAGTTCTTC
clone size: -; J gene: TRBJ2-5; D gene: -; V gene: TRBV28; CDR3 protein: CASKGTLARVSETQYF; CDR3 DNA: TGTGCCAGTAAGGGGACCCTCGCAAGAGTTTCGGAGACCCAGTACTTC
clone size: many; J gene: TRBJ2-7; D gene: -; V gene: TRBV14; CDR3 protein: CASSPLQGIGEQYF; CDR3 DNA: TGTGCCAGCAGCCCCTTACAGGGAATCGGCGAGCAGTACTTC
clone size: -; J gene: TRBJ1-2; D gene: -; V gene: TRBV4-1; CDR3 protein: CASSHSRLAALNYGYTF; CDR3 DNA: TGCGCCAGCAGCCACTCCCGGTTGGCAGCACTTAACTATGGCTACACCTTC
clone size: -; J gene: TRBJ1-2; D gene: -; V gene: TRBV6-1; CDR3 protein: CVSSEVAGYGYTF; CDR3 DNA: TGTGTCAGCAGTGAAGTGGCAGGATATGGCTACACCTTC
clone size: -; J gene: TRBJ2-3; D gene: -; V gene: TRBV5-4; CDR3 protein: CASSFTGGTQYF; CDR3 DNA: TGTGCCAGCAGCTTCACCGGGGGTACGCAGTATTTT
clone size: -; J gene: TRBJ2-1; D gene: TRBD2; V gene: TRBV3-1; CDR3 protein: CASRGLAGGHNEQFF; CDR3 DNA: TGTGCCAGCAGGGGGTTGGCGGGAGGGCACAATGAGCAGTTCTTC